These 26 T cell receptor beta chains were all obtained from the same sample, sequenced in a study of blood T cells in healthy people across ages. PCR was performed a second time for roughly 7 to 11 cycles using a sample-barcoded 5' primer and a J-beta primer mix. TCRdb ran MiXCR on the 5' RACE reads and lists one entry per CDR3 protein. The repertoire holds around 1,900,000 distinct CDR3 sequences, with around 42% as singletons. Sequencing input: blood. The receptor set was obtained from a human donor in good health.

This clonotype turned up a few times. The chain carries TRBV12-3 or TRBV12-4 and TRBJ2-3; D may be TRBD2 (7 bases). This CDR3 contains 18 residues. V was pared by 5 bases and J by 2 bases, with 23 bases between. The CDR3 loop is CASSHPRGGKGDTDTQYF. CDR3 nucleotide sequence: TGTGCCAGCAGTCACCCTAGGGGGGGAAAAGGGGACACAGATACGCAGTATTTT.

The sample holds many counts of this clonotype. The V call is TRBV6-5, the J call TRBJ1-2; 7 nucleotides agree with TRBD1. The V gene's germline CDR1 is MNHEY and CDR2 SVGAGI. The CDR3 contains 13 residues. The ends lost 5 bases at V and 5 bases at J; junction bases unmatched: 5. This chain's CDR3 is CASSRGTVYGYTF. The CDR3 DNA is TGTGCCAGCAGTCGGGGGACAGTTTATGGCTACACCTTC.

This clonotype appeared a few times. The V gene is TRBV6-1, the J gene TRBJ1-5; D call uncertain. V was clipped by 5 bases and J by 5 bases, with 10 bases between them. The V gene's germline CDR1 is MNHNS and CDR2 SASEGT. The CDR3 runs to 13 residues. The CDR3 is CASSRPVDQPQHF. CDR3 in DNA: TGTGCCAGCAGTAGGCCAGTCGATCAGCCCCAGCATTTT.

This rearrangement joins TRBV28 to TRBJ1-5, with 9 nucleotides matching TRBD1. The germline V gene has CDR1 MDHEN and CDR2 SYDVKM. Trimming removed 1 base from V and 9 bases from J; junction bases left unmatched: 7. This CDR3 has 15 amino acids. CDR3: CASSLLGGTGLPQHF. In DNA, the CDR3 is TGTGCCAGCAGTTTATTAGGAGGGACAGGGCTGCCCCAGCATTTT.

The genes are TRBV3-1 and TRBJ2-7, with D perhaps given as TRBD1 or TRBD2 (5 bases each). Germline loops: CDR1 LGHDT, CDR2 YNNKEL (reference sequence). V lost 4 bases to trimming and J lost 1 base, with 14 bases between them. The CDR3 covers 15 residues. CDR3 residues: CASSRKRDPSYEQYF. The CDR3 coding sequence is TGTGCCAGCAGCCGGAAAAGGGACCCTTCCTACGAGCAGTACTTC.

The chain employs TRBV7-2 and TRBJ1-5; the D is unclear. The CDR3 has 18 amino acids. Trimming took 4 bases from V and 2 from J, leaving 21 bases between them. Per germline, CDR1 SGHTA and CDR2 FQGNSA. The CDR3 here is CASSSTPGSRRGNQPQHF. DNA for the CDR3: TGTGCCAGCAGCTCCACCCCGGGGAGTAGAAGAGGCAATCAGCCCCAGCATTTT. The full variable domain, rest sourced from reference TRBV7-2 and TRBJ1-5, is GAGVSQSPSNKVTEKGKDVELRCDPISGHTALYWYRQSLGQGLEFLIYFQGNSAPDKSGLPSDRFSAERTGGSVSTLTIQRTQQEDSAVYLCASSSTPGSRRGNQPQHFGDGTRLSIL.

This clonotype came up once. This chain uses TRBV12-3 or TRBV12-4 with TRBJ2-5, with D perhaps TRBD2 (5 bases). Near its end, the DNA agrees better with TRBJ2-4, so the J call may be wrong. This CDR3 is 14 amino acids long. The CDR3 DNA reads TGTGCCAGCAGTTTCGAGGGAGTAAAAAACATTCAGTACTTC. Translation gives CASSFEGVKNIQYF.

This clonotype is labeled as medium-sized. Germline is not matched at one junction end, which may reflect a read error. CDR3 in amino acids: CASSLGETQYF. For the CDR3, the DNA is TGTGCCAGCAGCTTAGGAGAGACCCAGTACTTC. The genes are TRBV12-3 or TRBV12-4 and TRBJ2-5, with D unresolved. The CDR3 covers 11 residues.

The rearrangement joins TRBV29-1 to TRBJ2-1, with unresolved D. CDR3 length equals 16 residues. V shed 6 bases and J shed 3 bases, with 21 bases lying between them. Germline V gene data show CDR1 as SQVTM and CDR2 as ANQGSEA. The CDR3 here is CSVFSGFLRSYNEQFF. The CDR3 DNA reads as TGCAGCGTCTTCTCGGGTTTCCTTAGAAGCTACAATGAGCAGTTCTTC.

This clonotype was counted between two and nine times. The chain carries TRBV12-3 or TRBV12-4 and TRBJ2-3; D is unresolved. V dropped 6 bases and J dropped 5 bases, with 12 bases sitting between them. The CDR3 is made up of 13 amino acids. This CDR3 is CASSHNPGDTQYF. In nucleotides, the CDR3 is TGTGCCAGCAGCCACAACCCAGGAGATACGCAGTATTTT.

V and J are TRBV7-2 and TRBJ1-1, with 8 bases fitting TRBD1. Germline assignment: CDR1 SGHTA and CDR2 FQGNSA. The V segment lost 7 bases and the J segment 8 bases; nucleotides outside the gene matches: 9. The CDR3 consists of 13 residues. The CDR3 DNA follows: TGTGCCAGCACCGGACAGGGACTAATGGAAGCTTTCTTT. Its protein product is CASTGQGLMEAFF.

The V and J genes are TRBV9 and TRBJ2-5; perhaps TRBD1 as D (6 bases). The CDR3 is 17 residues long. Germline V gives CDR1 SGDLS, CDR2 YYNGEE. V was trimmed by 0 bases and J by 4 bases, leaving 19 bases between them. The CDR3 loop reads CASSVGGGPGSRETQYF. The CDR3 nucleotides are TGTGCCAGCAGCGTAGGTGGGGGCCCGGGGAGCCGAGAGACCCAGTACTTC.

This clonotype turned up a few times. The CDR3 sequence: CASSLPPGSSYEQYF. CDR3 sequence (DNA): TGTGCCAGCAGCTTGCCCCCAGGGAGCTCCTACGAGCAGTACTTC. This chain connects TRBV5-5 to TRBJ2-7, with D possibly called TRBD1 or TRBD2 (5 bases each). This CDR3 spans 15 amino acids. Germline CDR1 and CDR2: SGHKS and YYEKEE (reference sequence). Trimming took 1 base from V and 0 from J, leaving 11 bases between them.

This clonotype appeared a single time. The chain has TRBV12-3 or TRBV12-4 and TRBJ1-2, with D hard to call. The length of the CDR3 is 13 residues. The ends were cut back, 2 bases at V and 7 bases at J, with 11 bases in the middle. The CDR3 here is CASSLLGGRGYTF. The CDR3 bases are TGTGCCAGCAGTTTATTGGGAGGTCGTGGCTACACCTTC.

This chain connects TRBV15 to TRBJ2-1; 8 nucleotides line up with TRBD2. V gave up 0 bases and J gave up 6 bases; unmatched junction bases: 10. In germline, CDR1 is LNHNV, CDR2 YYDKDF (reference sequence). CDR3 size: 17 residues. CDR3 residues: CATSRDSFGGATNEQFF. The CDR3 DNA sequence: TGTGCCACCAGCAGAGATAGCTTCGGGGGGGCTACCAATGAGCAGTTCTTC.

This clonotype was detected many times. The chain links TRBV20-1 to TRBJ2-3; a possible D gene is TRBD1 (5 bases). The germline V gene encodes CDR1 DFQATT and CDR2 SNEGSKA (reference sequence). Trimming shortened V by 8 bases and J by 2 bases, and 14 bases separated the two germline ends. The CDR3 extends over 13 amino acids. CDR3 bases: TGCAGTCCAGTCCAGGGTAACACAGATACGCAGTATTTT. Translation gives CSPVQGNTDTQYF.

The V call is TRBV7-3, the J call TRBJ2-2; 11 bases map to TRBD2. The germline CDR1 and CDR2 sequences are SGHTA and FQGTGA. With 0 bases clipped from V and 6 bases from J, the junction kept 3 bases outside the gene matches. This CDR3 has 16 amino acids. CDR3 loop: CASSLTASGGSGELFF. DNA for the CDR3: TGTGCCAGCAGCTTAACAGCTAGCGGGGGGTCCGGGGAGCTGTTTTTT.

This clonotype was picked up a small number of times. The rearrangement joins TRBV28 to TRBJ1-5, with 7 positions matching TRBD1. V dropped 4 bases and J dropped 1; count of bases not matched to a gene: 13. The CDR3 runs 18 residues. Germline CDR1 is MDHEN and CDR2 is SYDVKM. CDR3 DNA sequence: TGTGCCAGCAGTTGGAACGCAGGGGGGATATCGAGCAATCAGCCCCAGCATTTT. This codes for CASSWNAGGISSNQPQHF.

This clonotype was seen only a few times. The CDR3: CASSSIVYPPYGYTF. CDR3 bases: TGTGCCAGCAGCTCCATTGTATACCCCCCCTATGGCTACACCTTC. This chain joins TRBV11-2 and TRBJ1-2; no firm D call. V gave up 4 bases and J gave up 4 bases, with 16 bases separating them. Germline lookup yields CDR1 SGHAT and CDR2 FQNNGV. The CDR3 is 15 residues long.

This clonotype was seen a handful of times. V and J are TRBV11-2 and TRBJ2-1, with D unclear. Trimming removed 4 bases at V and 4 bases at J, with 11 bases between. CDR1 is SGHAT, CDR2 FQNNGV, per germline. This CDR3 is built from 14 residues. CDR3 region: CASSSRARYNEQFF. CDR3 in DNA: TGTGCCAGCAGCTCCCGCGCGAGATACAATGAGCAGTTCTTC. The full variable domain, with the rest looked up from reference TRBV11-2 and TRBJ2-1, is EAGVAQSPRYKIIEKRQSVAFWCNPISGHATLYWYQQILGQGPKLLIQFQNNGVVDDSQLPKDRFSAERLKGVDSTLKIQPAKLEDSAVYLCASSSRARYNEQFFGPGTRLTVL.

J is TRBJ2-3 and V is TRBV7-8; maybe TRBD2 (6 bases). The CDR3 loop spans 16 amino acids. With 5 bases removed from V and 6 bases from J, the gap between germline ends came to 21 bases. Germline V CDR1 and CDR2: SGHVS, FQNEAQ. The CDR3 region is CASSTLGRGVQDTQYF. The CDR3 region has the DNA TGTGCCAGCAGCACGCTAGGGCGGGGTGTACAGGATACGCAGTATTTT.

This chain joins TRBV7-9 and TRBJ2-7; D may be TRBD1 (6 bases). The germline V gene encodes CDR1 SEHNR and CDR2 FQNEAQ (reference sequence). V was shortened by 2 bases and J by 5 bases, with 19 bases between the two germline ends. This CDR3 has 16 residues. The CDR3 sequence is CASSLLWDTGPDEQYF. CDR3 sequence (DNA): TGTGCCAGCAGCTTATTATGGGACACCGGGCCCGACGAGCAGTACTTC.

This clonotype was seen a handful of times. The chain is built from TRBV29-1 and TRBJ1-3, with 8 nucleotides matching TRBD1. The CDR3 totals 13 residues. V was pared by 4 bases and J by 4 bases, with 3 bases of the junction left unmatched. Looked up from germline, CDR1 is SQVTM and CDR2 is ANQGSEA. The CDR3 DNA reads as TGCAGCGTTGTGGCAGGGGGCGGAAACACCATATATTTT. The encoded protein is CSVVAGGGNTIYF.

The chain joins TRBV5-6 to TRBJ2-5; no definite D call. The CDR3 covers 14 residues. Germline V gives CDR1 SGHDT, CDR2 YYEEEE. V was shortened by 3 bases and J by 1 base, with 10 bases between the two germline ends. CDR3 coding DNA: TGTGCCAGCAGCTACGCACTAACCCAAGAGACCCAGTACTTC. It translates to CASSYALTQETQYF.

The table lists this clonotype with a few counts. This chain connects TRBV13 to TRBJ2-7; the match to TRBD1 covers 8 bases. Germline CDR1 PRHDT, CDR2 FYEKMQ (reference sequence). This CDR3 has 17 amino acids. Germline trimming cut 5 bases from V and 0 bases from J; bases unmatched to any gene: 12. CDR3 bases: TGTGCCAGCAGCCTCCCCGGACAGGGCCGGCACTCCTACGAGCAGTACTTC. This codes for CASSLPGQGRHSYEQYF. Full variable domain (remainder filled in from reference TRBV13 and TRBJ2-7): AAGVIQSPRHLIKEKRETATLKCYPIPRHDTVYWYQQGPGQDPQFLISFYEKMQSDKGSIPDRFSAQQFSDYHSELNMSSLELGDSALYFCASSLPGQGRHSYEQYFGPGTRLTVT.

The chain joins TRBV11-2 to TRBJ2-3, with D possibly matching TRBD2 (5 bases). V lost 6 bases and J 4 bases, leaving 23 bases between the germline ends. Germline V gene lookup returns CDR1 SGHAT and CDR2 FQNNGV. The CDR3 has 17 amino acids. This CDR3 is CASSMLEVGVGPDTQYF. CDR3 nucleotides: TGTGCCAGCAGTATGCTGGAAGTGGGAGTGGGCCCAGATACGCAGTATTTT.